This TCR beta chain was sequenced for a study of T cells in localized non-small cell lung cancer. Notes on the study in general: Peak T cell clonality was found in uninvolved adjacent lung, exceeding tumor.

The CDR3 loop spans 15 amino acids. V was pared by 6 bases and J by 1 base, with 8 bases of the junction left unmatched. CDR1 MNHEY and CDR2 SMNVEV come from the germline V gene (reference sequence). About this clone itself: Antigen: not known.

Here immunoSEQ multiplex PCR was the method, and the copy in TCRdb shows in-frame clones only, minus some. This sample has some 71,000 clones, with roughly 81% found just once. The starting material was peripheral blood, obtained before any cancer treatment. The chain carries TRBV27 and TRBJ2-5; 7 bases agree with TRBD1. This sequence was found in an older female donor with stage I lung adenocarcinoma. The CDR3 bases are TGTGCCAGCAGCAGGGGGTACTTGCCCCAAGAGACCCAGTACTTC. Translation gives CASSRGYLPQETQYF.